This T cell receptor beta chain is from a study of T cell repertoires in cytomegalovirus infection. Across the study: Public TCR beta signatures indicated both CMV infection and matching HLA type.

TCRdb re-called the reads with MiXCR, one entry per CDR3 protein. The sample includes roughly 150,000 distinct CDR3 sequences, 23% of them seen just once. Study-wide results and caveats: There were carriers of CMV plus the relevant HLA, and cumulative public TCR beta family frequency identified them.

This CDR3 is built from 19 residues. Trimming removed 4 bases at V and 0 bases at J, with 19 bases between. Germline CDR1 and CDR2: SGHTA and FQGNSA. Of note for this clonotype: Its antigen is unknown.

This clonotype originated in a human donor in good health (CMV status not recorded). Some clones in this sample may be carry-over from other donors' samples. The chain links TRBV7-2 to TRBJ2-6, with D possibly matching TRBD2 (6 bases). The specimen was PBMCs. The CDR3 region has the DNA TGTGCCAGCAGCTCGTTAGCGGCCAGGAGCTACTCTGGGGCCAACGTCCTGACTTTC. Amino acid sequence: CASSSLAARSYSGANVLTF.